The T cell receptor beta chain described here comes from a study of T cell changes during pregnancy in multiple sclerosis. The CDR3 is 16 residues long. Losses at the gene ends were 7 bases for V and 1 base for J; bases not matched to a gene: 9. The germline gives CDR1 LNHDA, CDR2 SQIVND (reference sequence). TCRdb's table, derived via immunoSEQ multiplex PCR, lists solely in-frame clones and lacks some. The sample has about 20,000 clones, 89% seen once. The material sequenced was CD8+ T cells from peripheral blood mononuclear cells, taken in the second trimester of pregnancy. The chain links TRBV19 to TRBJ1-2; 10 nucleotides align to TRBD1. The sequence came from a female donor in good health, enrolled as a control in a pregnancy study. CDR3 bases: TGTGCCAGTACTCATCTTGGGACAGGGGTTAACTATGGCTACACCTTC. Amino acid sequence: CASTHLGTGVNYGYTF.